These 17 T cell receptor beta chains originate from one sample sequenced in a study of cytomegalovirus exposure and HLA in healthy donors. 13 Jbeta primers and 60 Vbeta primers were used for the PCR. Assay: immunoSEQ multiplex PCR; the TCRdb copy retains only in-frame clones and omits some. The data show around 100,000 clones, with 67% seen just once and roughly 8% held by the top ten. Material for sequencing was PBMCs. The receptors derive from a man in his late teens or twenties in good health and CMV-seropositive.

The genes are TRBV5-1 and TRBJ2-7; D uncertain. The length of the CDR3 is 14 residues. Germline V gives CDR1 SGHRS, CDR2 YFSETQ. V dropped 2 bases and J dropped 3 bases, with 12 bases sitting between them. This CDR3 reads CASSLGEIGYEQYF. In DNA form, the CDR3 reads TGCGCCAGCAGCTTAGGAGAGATCGGCTACGAGCAGTACTTC.

The genes are TRBV15 and TRBJ2-7; tentatively, D is TRBD2 (5 bases). The V gene's germline CDR1 is LNHNV and CDR2 YYDKDF (reference sequence). This CDR3 comprises 13 residues. V lost 0 bases and J 4 bases, leaving 7 bases between the germline ends. The CDR3 sequence: CATSRDRGYEQYF. The CDR3 region has the DNA TGTGCCACCAGCAGAGATCGGGGTTACGAGCAGTACTTC. The complete variable domain, with remaining parts taken from reference TRBV15 and TRBJ2-7, reads DAMVIQNPRYQVTQFGKPVTLSCSQTLNHNVMYWYQQKSSQAPKLLFHYYDKDFNNEADTPDNFQSRRPNTSFCFLDIRSPGLGDTAMYLCATSRDRGYEQYFGPGTRLTVT.

The V gene is TRBV5-1, the J gene TRBJ1-2, with D possibly matching TRBD1 (5 bases). This CDR3 has 15 residues. Germline CDR1 SGHRS, CDR2 YFSETQ. The V and J ends lost 0 bases and 4 bases respectively, with 13 bases between them. CDR3 bases: TGCGCCAGCAGCTTGGAGTGGGGGGAAGGCTATGGCTACACCTTC. Translating gives CASSLEWGEGYGYTF.

CDR3: CATRGLTGGGTGELFF. CDR3 DNA: TGTGCCACACGGGGCTTAACGGGGGGGGGCACCGGGGAGCTGTTTTTT. The chain uses TRBV6-6 and TRBJ2-2, with TRBD2 matching 8 bases. The CDR3 consists of 16 residues. V trimming: 10 bases; J trimming: 4 bases; junction bases outside the gene matches: 14. The germline V gene encodes CDR1 MNHNY and CDR2 SVGAGI (reference sequence).

V usage is TRBV5-6 and J usage is TRBJ2-7; 9 bases map to TRBD1. Per germline, CDR1 SGHDT and CDR2 YYEEEE. This CDR3 spans 14 amino acids. Trimming took 3 bases from V and 0 from J; bases not matched to a gene: 1. CDR3 region: CASSWDRDSYEQYV. The CDR3 region has the DNA TGTGCCAGCAGCTGGGACAGGGACTCCTACGAGCAGTACGTC.

This chain uses TRBV6-1 with TRBJ2-7; TRBD1 agrees at 8 bases. The germline V gene encodes CDR1 MNHNS and CDR2 SASEGT. The J segment lost 3 bases and the V segment lost 2 bases, leaving 12 bases of the junction unmatched. This CDR3 comprises 17 residues. The CDR3 DNA reads as TGTGCCAGCAGTGAATTCCTGACCGGGACAGGACTCTACGAGCAGTACGTC. It translates to CASSEFLTGTGLYEQYV.

The chain joins TRBV6-5 to TRBJ1-2; 9 bases align to TRBD1. The V segment lost 6 bases and the J segment 8 bases; nucleotides outside the gene matches: 13. In germline, CDR1 is MNHEY, CDR2 SVGAGI. The CDR3 length is 15 residues. CDR3 in amino acids: CASSPSRDRVGGYTF. In DNA form, the CDR3 reads TGTGCCAGCAGCCCGTCCCGGGACAGGGTGGGAGGCTACACCTTC.

The chain uses TRBV19 and TRBJ2-2; weak D call: TRBD2 (5 bases). Between the trimmed V and J ends, which lost 4 bases and 1 base, there was a span of 13 bases. Germline V gene sequence: CDR1 LNHDA, CDR2 SQIVND (reference sequence). The CDR3 sequence is 16 residues long. DNA for the CDR3: TGTGCCAGTAGTAGCCCTCCCGGGGAGAACACCGGGGAGCTGTTTTTT. It codes for CASSSPPGENTGELFF.

This clone was found once. The V gene is TRBV7-9, the J gene TRBJ1-5; D not resolved. This CDR3 has 12 residues. Germline assignment: CDR1 SEHNR and CDR2 FQNEAQ (reference sequence). V lost 1 base and J lost 5, with 3 bases in between. CDR3 in amino acids: CASSLDYQPQHF. DNA of the CDR3: TGTGCCAGCAGCTTAGACTATCAGCCCCAGCATTTT.

This chain joins TRBV10-2 and TRBJ2-7; 8 bases are shared with TRBD1. Losses at the gene ends were 10 bases for V and 1 base for J; bases not matched to a gene: 6. The V gene's germline CDR1 is WSHSY and CDR2 SAAADI. The CDR3 consists of 13 residues. The DNA for the CDR3 is TGCGCCACCCCCGGGACAGGATCCTACGAGCAGTACGTC. It is translated as CATPGTGSYEQYV.

V gene TRBV9 combines with J gene TRBJ2-1, with 8 bases aligning to TRBD2. The CDR3 loop spans 15 amino acids. V shed 0 bases and J 3 bases; nucleotides not matched to a gene: 2. Looked up from germline, CDR1 is SGDLS and CDR2 is YYNGEE. CDR3 nucleotide sequence: TGTGCCAGCAGCGTAGCGGGGGGGAACTACAATGAGCAGTTCTTC. Its protein is CASSVAGGNYNEQFF.

This chain joins TRBV5-5 and TRBJ1-2; no clear D. CDR3 size: 12 residues. Germline assignment: CDR1 SGHKS and CDR2 YYEKEE (reference sequence). V gave up 2 bases and J gave up 4 bases, with 6 bases separating them. DNA of the CDR3: TGTGCCAGCAGCTTCCCACTCTATGGCTACACCTTC. This codes for CASSFPLYGYTF.

The rearrangement uses TRBV18 and TRBJ2-1, with D uncertain. There are 13 residues in the CDR3. Germline loops: CDR1 KGHSH, CDR2 LQKENI. V was trimmed by 4 bases and J by 8 bases, leaving 12 bases between them. Here the CDR3 DNA reads TGTGCCAGCTCACTGGCCCCCAGTGATGAGCAGTTCTTC. It yields the protein CASSLAPSDEQFF.

The J gene is TRBJ1-2, the V gene TRBV11-1; 8 bases map to TRBD1. This CDR3 has 14 residues. The junction had 6 bases not matched to a gene; V was cut back by 4 bases and J by 5 bases. Germline V CDR1 and CDR2: SGHAT, FQDESV (reference sequence). The CDR3 spells CASSSTTGVYGYTF. The CDR3 DNA sequence: TGTGCCAGCAGCTCGACGACAGGGGTTTATGGCTACACCTTC.

The chain links TRBV2 to TRBJ2-3, with TRBD2 as a possible D gene (7 bases). The germline V gene encodes CDR1 SNHLY and CDR2 FYNNEI. Trimming cost V 1 base and J 1 base, with 9 bases left between them. CDR3 length equals 15 residues. The CDR3 loop reads CASSEGGGGTDTQYF. The CDR3 bases are TGTGCCAGCAGTGAAGGCGGGGGCGGCACAGATACGCAGTATTTT.

The chain is built from TRBV5-1 and TRBJ2-7; 9 bases map to TRBD1. CDR3 length: 18 amino acids. With 1 base clipped from V and 6 bases from J, the junction kept 17 bases outside the gene matches. Germline CDR1 is SGHRS and CDR2 is YFSETQ. The CDR3 spells CASSLQIRDRVFLAEQYF. CDR3 DNA sequence: TGCGCCAGCAGCTTGCAAATACGGGACAGGGTGTTTCTTGCCGAGCAGTACTTC.

This rearrangement joins TRBV28 to TRBJ2-7; 10 bases agree with TRBD1. This CDR3 spans 15 amino acids. Losses at the gene ends were 2 bases for V and 3 bases for J; bases not matched to a gene: 4. Germline loops: CDR1 MDHEN, CDR2 SYDVKM. CDR3 residues: CASSLGGDRGYEQYV. The CDR3 region has the DNA TGTGCCAGCAGTTTAGGTGGGGACAGGGGCTACGAGCAGTACGTC.